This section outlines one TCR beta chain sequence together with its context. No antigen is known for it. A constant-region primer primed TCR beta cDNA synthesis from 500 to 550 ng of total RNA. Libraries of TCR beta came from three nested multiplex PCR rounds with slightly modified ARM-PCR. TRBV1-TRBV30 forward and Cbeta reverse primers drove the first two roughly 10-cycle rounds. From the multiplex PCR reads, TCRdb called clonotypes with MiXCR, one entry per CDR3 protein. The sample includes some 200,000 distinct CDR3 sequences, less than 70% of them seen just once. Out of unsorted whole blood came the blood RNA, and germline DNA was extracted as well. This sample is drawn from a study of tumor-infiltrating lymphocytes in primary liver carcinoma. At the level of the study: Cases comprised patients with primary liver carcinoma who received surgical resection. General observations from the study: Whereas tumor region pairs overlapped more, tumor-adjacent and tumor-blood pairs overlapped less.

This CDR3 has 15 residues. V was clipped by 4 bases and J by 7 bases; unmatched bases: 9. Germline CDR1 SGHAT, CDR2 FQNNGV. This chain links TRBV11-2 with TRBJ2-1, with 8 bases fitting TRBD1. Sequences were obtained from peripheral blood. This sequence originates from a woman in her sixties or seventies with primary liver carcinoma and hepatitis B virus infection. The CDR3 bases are TGTGCCAGCAGCTCGCCGACAGGGGTGATTAATGAGCAGTTCTTC. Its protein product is CASSSPTGVINEQFF.